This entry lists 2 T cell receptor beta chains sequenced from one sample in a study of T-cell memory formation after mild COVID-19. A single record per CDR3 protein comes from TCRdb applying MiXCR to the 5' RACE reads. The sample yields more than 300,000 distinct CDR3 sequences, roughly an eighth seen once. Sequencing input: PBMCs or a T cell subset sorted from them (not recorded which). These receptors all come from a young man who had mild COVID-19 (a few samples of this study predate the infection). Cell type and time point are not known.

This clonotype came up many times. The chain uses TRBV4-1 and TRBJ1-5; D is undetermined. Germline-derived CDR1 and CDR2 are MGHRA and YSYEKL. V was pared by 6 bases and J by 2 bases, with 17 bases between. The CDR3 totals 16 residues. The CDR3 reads CASSLRSKSGNQPQHF. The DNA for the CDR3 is TGCGCCAGCAGTTTGCGCTCCAAGTCGGGCAATCAGCCCCAGCATTTT.

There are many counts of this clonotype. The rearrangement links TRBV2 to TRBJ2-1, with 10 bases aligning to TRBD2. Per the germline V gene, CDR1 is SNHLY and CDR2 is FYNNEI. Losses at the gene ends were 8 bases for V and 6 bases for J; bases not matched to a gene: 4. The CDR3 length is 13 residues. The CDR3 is CASGSGGGNEQFF. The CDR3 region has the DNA TGTGCCAGCGGAAGCGGGGGGGGCAATGAGCAGTTCTTC.